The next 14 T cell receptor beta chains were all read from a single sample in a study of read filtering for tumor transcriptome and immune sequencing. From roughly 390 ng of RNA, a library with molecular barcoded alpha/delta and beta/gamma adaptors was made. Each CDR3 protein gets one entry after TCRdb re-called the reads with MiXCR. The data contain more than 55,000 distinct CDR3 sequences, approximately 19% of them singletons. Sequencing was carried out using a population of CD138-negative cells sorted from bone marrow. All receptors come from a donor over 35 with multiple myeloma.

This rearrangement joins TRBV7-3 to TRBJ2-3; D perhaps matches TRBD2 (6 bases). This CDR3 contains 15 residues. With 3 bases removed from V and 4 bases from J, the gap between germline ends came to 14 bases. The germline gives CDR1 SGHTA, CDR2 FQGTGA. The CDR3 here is CASSLVGSNSDTQYF. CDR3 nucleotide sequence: TGTGCCAGCAGCTTGGTCGGGAGCAACTCAGATACGCAGTATTTT.

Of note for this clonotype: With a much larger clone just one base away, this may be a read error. The CDR3 bases are TGTGCCAGCAGTACCGATCAGCCCCAGCGTTTT. This gives the protein CASSTDQPQRF. The chain joins TRBV6-6 to TRBJ1-5; D gene ambiguous. Germline V lookup: CDR1 MNHNY, CDR2 SVGAGI (reference sequence). This CDR3 has 11 residues.

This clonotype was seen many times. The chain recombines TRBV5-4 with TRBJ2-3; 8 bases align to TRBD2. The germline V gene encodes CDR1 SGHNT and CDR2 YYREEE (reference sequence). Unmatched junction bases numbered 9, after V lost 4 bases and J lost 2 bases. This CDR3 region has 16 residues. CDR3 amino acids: CASSQGGTSHTDTQYF. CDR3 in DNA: TGTGCCAGCAGCCAAGGTGGGACTAGTCACACAGATACGCAGTATTTT.

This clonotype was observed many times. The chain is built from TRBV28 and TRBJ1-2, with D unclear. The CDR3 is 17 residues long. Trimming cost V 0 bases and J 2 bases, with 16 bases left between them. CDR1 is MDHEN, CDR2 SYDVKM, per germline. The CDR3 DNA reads TGTGCCAGCAGTTTATGGGCCCCCGGGAGGCGAAACTATGGCTACACCTTC. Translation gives CASSLWAPGRRNYGYTF.

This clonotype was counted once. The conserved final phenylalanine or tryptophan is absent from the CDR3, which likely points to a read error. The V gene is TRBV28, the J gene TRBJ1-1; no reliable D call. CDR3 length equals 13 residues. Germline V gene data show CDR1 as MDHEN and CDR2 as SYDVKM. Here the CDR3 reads CVSSLASDTEAFL. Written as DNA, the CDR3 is TGTGTCAGCAGTTTGGCTTCGGACACTGAAGCTTTCCTT.

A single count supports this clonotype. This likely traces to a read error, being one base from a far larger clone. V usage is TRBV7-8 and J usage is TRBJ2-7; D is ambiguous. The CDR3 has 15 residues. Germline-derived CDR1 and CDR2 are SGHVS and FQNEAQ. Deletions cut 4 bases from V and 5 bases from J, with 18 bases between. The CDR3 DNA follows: TGTGCCAGCAGCTACTCAATAGAAATTGTCCACGAGCAGTACTTC. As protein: CASSYSIEIVHEQYF.

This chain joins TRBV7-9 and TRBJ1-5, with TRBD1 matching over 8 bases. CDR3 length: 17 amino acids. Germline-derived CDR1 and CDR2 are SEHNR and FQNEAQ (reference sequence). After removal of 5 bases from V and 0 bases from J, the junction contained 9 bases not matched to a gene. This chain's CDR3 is CASSPGTGVYSNQPQHF. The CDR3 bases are TGTGCCAGCAGCCCAGGGACAGGCGTTTATAGCAATCAGCCCCAGCATTTT.

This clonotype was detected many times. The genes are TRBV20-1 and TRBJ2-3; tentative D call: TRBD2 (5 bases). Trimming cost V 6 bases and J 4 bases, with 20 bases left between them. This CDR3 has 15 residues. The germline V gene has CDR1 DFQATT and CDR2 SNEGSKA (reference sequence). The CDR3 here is CSARRGNKVSDTQYF. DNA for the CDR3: TGCAGTGCCAGACGGGGAAATAAGGTCTCAGATACGCAGTATTTT.

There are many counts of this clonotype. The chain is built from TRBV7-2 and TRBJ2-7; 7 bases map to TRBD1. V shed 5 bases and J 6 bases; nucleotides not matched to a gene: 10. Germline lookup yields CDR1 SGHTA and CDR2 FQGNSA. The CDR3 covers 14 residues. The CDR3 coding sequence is TGTGCCAGCAGCCGGGACAGAGGGAAGAGCGAGCAGTACTTC. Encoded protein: CASSRDRGKSEQYF.

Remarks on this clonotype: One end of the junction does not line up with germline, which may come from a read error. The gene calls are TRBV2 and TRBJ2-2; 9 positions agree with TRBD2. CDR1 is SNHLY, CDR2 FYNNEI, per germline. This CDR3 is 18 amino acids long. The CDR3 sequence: CASSEAGDWTSVPGELSF. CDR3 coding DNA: TGTGCCAGCAGTGAAGCCGGGGATTGGACTAGCGTTCCCGGGGAGCTGTCTTTT.

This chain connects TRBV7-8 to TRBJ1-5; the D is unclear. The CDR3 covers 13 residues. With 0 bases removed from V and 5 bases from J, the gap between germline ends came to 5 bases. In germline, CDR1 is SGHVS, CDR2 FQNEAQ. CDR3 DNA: TGTGCCAGCAGCTTAGCGTTGCATCAGCCCCAGCATTTT. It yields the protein CASSLALHQPQHF.

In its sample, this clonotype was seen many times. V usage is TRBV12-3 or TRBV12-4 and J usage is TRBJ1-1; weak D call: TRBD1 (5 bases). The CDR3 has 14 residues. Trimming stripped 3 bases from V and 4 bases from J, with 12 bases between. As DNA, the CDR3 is TGTGCCAGCAGTTTTTCGGGACTAGGCACTGAAGCTTTCTTT. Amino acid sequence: CASSFSGLGTEAFF.

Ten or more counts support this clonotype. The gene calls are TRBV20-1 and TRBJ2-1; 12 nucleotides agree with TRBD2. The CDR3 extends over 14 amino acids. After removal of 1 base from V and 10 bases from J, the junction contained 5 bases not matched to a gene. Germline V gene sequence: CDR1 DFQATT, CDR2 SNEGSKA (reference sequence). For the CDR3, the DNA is TGCAGTGCTAGAGTTCCTAGCGGGGGGGCCGAGCAGTTCTTC. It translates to CSARVPSGGAEQFF.

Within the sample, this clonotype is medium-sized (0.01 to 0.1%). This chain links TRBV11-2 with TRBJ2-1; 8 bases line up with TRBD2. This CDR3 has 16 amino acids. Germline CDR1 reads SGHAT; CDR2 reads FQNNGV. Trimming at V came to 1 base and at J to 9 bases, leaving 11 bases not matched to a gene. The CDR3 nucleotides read TGTGCCAGCAGCTTAGCAGGGAGACTAGCGTCGGCTGAGCAGTTCTTC. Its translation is CASSLAGRLASAEQFF.